The text below deals with one TCR beta chain. No antigen is known for it. V lost 5 bases and J lost 7; bases outside the gene matches: 6. The CDR3 is 14 residues long. Germline V lookup: CDR1 SGHTA, CDR2 FQGTGA. Individual cDNA molecules received unique molecular identifiers during library preparation. TCRdb reanalysed the 5' RACE reads using MiXCR and keeps one entry per CDR3 protein. This sample yields about 34,000 distinct CDR3 sequences, of which 5% to 6% are seen a single time; almost 6.5% belongs to the top ten. This sample was taken from a study of early T cells in non-severe SARS-CoV-2 infection. The overall study: With bulk RNA from unsorted whole blood as input, sequencing yielded unpaired chains. Study-level points and caveats: Matching against VDJdb likely underestimated virus-specific expansions, favoring anti-spike CD8.

The chain has TRBV7-3 and TRBJ1-2; 11 bases are shared with TRBD1. The sample consisted of whole blood. The receptor comes from an adult who was a healthcare worker with PCR-confirmed SARS-CoV-2 infection or an uninfected control (not recorded which). For the CDR3, the DNA is TGTGCCAGCAGCCCCGGGACAGGGGGTGGTGGCTACACCTTC. Translating gives CASSPGTGGGGYTF. Supplemented by reference TRBV7-3 and TRBJ1-2, the full variable domain reads GAGVSQTPSNKVTEKGKYVELRCDPISGHTALYWYRQSLGQGPEFLIYFQGTGAADDSGLPNDRFFAVRPEGSVSTLKIQRTERGDSAVYLCASSPGTGGGGYTFGSGTRLTVV.